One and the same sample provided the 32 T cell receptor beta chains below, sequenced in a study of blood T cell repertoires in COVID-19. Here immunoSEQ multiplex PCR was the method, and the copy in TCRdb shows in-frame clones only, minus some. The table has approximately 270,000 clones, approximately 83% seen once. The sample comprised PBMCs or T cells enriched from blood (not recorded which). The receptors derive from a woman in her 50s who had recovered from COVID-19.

CDR3 loop: CAGGTVYGYTF. CDR3 nucleotides: TGTGCCGGGGGGACAGTCTATGGCTACACCTTC. The V call is TRBV6-6, the J call TRBJ1-2; 7 nucleotides align to TRBD1. The ends lost 11 bases at V and 4 bases at J; junction bases unmatched: 4. CDR3 size: 11 residues. CDR1 and CDR2 from the germline V gene are MNHNY and SVGAGI (reference sequence).

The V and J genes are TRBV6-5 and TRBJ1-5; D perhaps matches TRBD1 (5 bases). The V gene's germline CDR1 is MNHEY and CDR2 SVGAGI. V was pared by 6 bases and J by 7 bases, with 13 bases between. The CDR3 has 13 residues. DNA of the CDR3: TGTGCCAGCAGCAACCAGGGTATCCAGCCCCAGCATTTT. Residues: CASSNQGIQPQHF.

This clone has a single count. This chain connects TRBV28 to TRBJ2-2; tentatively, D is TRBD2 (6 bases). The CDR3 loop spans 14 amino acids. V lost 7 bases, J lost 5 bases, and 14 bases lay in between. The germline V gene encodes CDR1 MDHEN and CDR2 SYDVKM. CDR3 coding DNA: TGTGCCAGCACTCAGGCGGGATTTACCGGGGAGCTGTTTTTT. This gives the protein CASTQAGFTGELFF.

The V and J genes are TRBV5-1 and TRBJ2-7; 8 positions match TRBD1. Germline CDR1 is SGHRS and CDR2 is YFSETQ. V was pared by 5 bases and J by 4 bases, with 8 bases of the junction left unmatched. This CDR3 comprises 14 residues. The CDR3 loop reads CASRYRQGIYEQYF. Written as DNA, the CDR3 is TGCGCCAGCAGGTATAGACAGGGGATATACGAGCAGTACTTC. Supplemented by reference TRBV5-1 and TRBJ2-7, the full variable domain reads KAGVTQTPRYLIKTRGQQVTLSCSPISGHRSVSWYQQTPGQGLQFLFEYFSETQRNKGNFPGRFSGRQFSNSRSEMNVSTLELGDSALYLCASRYRQGIYEQYFGPGTRLTVT.

The CDR3 protein is CASSVGSGFTDTQYF. In nucleotides, the CDR3 is TGTGCCAGCAGCGTAGGTAGCGGGTTCACAGATACGCAGTATTTT. V and J are TRBV9 and TRBJ2-3; 7 nucleotides line up with TRBD2. The germline gives CDR1 SGDLS, CDR2 YYNGEE. Germline trimming cut 0 bases from V and 2 bases from J; bases unmatched to any gene: 3. This CDR3 region has 15 residues.

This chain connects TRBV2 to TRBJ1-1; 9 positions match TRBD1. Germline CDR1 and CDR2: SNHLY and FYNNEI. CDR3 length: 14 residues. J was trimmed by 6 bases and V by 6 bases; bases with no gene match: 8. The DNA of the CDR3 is TGTGCCAGCAGCAAACAGGGGGCGCCAGCTGAAGCTTTCTTT. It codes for CASSKQGAPAEAFF.

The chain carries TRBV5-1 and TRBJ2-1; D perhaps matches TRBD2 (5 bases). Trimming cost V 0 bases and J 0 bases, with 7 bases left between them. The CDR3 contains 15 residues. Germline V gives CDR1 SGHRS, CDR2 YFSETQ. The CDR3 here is CASSLGSGSYNEQFF. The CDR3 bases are TGCGCCAGCAGCTTGGGGAGCGGCTCCTACAATGAGCAGTTCTTC.

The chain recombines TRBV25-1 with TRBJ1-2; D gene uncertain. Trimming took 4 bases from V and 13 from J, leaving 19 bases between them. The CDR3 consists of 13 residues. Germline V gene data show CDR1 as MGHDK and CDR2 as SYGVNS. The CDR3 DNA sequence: TGTGCCAGCAGTGTGGGGAGGACGCATAAGACCACCTTC. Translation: CASSVGRTHKTTF.

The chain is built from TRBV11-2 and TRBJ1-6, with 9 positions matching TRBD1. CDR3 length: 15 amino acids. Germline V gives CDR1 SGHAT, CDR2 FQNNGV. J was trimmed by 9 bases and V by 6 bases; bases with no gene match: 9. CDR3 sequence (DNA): TGTGCCAGCAGATGGGAACAGGGGGCCAGTTCACCCCTCCACTTT. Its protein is CASRWEQGASSPLHF. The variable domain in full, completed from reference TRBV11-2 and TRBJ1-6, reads EAGVAQSPRYKIIEKRQSVAFWCNPISGHATLYWYQQILGQGPKLLIQFQNNGVVDDSQLPKDRFSAERLKGVDSTLKIQPAKLEDSAVYLCASRWEQGASSPLHFGNGTRLTVT.

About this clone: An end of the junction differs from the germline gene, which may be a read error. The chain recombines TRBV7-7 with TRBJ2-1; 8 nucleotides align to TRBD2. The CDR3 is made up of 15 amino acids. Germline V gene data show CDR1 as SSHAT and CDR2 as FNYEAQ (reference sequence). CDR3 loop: CASSGSSGGYNEQFF. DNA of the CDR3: TGTGCTAGCAGTGGGTCCTCGGGGGGGTACAATGAGCAGTTCTTC. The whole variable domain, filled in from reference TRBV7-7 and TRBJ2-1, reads GAGVSQSPRYKVTKRGQDVTLRCDPISSHATLYWYQQALGQGPEFLTYFNYEAQPDKSGLPSDRFSAERPEGSISTLTIQRTEQRDSAMYRCASSGSSGGYNEQFFGPGTRLTVL.

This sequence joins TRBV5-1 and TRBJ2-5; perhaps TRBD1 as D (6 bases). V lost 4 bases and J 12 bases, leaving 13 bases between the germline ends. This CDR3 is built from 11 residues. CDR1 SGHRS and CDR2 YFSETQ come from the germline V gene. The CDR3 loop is CASSTGQRKYF. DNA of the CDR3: TGCGCCAGCAGCACCGGACAGAGAAAGTACTTC.

The CDR3 sequence is CAWSLMGQVNNSPLHF. CDR3 bases: TGTGCCTGGAGTCTTATGGGACAGGTCAATAATTCACCCCTCCACTTT. The chain employs TRBV30 and TRBJ1-6; 8 positions match TRBD1. J gave up 5 bases and V 2 bases, and 8 bases lay outside the gene matches. Germline V gives CDR1 GTSNPN, CDR2 SVGIG (reference sequence). The length of the CDR3 is 16 residues. Combining the CDR3 with reference TRBV30 and TRBJ1-6 gives the whole variable domain SQTIHQWPATLVQPVGSPLSLECTVEGTSNPNLYWYRQAAGRGLQLLFYSVGIGQISSEVPQNLSASRPQDRQFILSSKKLLLSDSGFYLCAWSLMGQVNNSPLHFGNGTRLTVT.

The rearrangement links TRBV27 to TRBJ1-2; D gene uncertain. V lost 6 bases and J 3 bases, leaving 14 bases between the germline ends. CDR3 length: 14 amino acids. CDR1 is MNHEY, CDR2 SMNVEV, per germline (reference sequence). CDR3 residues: CASRESSRDYGYTF. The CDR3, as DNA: TGTGCCAGCAGGGAGTCATCTCGGGACTATGGCTACACCTTC.

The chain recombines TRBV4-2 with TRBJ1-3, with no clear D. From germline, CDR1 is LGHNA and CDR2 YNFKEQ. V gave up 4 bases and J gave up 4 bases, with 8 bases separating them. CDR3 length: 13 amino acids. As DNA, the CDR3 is TGTGCCAGCAGCCCCGACACGGGAAACACCATATATTTT. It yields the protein CASSPDTGNTIYF.

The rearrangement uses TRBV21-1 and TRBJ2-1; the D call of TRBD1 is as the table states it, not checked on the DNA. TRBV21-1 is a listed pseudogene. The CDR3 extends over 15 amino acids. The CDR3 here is CAVRDRGLRRNEQFF. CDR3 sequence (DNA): TGTGCCGTCCGGGACAGGGGGCTCCGTCGCAATGAGCAGTTCTTC.

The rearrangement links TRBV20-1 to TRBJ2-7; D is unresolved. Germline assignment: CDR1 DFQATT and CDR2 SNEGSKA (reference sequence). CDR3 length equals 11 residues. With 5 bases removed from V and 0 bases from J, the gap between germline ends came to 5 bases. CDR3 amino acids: CSAPISYEQYF. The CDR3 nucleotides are TGCAGTGCTCCAATCTCCTACGAGCAGTACTTC.

CDR3 in amino acids: CASSATGNYGYTF. DNA of the CDR3: TGTGCCAGCAGCGCGACAGGGAACTATGGCTACACCTTC. The chain recombines TRBV2 with TRBJ1-2; 7 bases align to TRBD1. Germline values: CDR1 SNHLY, CDR2 FYNNEI. The CDR3 spans 13 residues. V lost 6 bases and J lost 2; bases outside the gene matches: 3. Filled out from reference TRBV2 and TRBJ1-2, the complete variable domain reads EPEVTQTPSHQVTQMGQEVILRCVPISNHLYFYWYRQILGQKVEFLVSFYNNEISEKSEIFDDQFSVERPDGSNFTLKIRSTKLEDSAMYFCASSATGNYGYTFGSGTRLTVV.

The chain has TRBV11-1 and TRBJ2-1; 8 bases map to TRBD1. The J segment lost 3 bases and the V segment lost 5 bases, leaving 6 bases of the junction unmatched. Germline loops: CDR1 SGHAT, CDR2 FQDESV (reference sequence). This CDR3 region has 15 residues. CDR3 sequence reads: CASSRGQVYYNEQFF. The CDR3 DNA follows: TGTGCCAGCAGCCGGGGACAGGTCTACTACAATGAGCAGTTCTTC.

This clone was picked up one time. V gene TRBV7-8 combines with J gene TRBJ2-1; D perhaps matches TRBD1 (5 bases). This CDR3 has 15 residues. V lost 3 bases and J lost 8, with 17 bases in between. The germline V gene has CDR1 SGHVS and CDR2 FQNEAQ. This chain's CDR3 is CASSFEYAQVDEQFF. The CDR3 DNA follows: TGTGCCAGCAGCTTTGAATACGCACAGGTCGATGAGCAGTTCTTC.

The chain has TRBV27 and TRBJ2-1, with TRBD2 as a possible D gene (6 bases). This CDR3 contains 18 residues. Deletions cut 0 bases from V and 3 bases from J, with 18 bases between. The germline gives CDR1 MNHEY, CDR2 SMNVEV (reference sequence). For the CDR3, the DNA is TGTGCCAGCAGTTTATCGAGGTCCCCAGCGGGTCTCTACAATGAGCAGTTCTTC. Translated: CASSLSRSPAGLYNEQFF.

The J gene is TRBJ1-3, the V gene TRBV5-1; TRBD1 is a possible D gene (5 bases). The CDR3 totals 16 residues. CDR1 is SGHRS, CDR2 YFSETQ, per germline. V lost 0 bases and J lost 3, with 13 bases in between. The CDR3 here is CASSLAGVEYGNTIYF. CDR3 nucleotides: TGCGCCAGCAGCTTGGCGGGGGTGGAATATGGAAACACCATATATTTT.

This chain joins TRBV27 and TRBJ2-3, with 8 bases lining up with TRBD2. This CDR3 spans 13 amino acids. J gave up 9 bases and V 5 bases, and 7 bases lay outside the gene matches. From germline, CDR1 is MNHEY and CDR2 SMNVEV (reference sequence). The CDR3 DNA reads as TGTGCCAGCAGTCCCCGGACTAGCTTCACGCAGTATTTT. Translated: CASSPRTSFTQYF.

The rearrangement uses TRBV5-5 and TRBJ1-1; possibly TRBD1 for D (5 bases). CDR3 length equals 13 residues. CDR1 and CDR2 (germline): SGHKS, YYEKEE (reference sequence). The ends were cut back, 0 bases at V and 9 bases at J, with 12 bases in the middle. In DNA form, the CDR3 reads TGTGCCAGCAGCTTGGTGTCGGGGACTAAAGCTTTCTTT. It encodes CASSLVSGTKAFF.

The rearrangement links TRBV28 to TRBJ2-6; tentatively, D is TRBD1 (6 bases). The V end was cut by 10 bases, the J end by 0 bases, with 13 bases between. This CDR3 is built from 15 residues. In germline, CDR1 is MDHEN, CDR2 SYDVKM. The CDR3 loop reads CAITGHLSGANVLTF. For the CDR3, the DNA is TGTGCCATAACGGGACACCTCTCTGGGGCCAACGTCCTGACTTTC.

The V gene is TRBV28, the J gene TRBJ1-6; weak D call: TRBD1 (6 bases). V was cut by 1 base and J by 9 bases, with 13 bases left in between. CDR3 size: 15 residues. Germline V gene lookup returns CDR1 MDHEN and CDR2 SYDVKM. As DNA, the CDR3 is TGTGCCAGCAGTTTATTACGGACAGTTCCTTCACCCCTCCACTTT. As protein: CASSLLRTVPSPLHF. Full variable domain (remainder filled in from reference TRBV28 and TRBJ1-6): DVKVTQSSRYLVKRTGEKVFLECVQDMDHENMFWYRQDPGLGLRLIYFSYDVKMKEKGDIPEGYSVSREKKERFSLILESASTNQTSMYLCASSLLRTVPSPLHFGNGTRLTVT.

The CDR3 nucleotides are TGTGCCAGCAGCCCCGGGACTAGGAATGAGCAGTTCTTC. Translation gives CASSPGTRNEQFF. V is TRBV9 and J is TRBJ2-1; 8 bases align to TRBD2. The CDR3 is made up of 13 amino acids. From germline, CDR1 is SGDLS and CDR2 YYNGEE. V was pared by 4 bases and J by 7 bases, with 4 bases of the junction left unmatched. The full variable domain, in which reference TRBV9 and TRBJ2-1 provide the parts outside the CDR3, is DSGVTQTPKHLITATGQRVTLRCSPRSGDLSVYWYQQSLDQGLQFLIQYYNGEERAKGNILERFSAQQFPDLHSELNLSSLELGDSALYFCASSPGTRNEQFFGPGTRLTVL.

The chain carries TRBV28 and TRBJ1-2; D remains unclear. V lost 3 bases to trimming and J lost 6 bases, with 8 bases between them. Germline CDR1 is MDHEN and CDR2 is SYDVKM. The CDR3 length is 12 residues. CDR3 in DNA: TGTGCCAGCAGTTTTGCACCGGATGGCTACACCTTC. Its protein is CASSFAPDGYTF.

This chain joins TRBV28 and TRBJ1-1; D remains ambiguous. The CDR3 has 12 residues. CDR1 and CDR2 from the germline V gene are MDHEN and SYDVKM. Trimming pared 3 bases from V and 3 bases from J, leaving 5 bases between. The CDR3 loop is CASSLRDTEAFF. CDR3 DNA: TGTGCCAGCAGTTTGAGAGACACTGAAGCTTTCTTT.

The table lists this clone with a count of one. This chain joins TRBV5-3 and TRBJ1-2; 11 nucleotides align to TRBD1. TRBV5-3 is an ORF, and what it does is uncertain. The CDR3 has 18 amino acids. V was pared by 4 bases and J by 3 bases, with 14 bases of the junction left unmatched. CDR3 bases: TGTGCCAGAAGCCCGATCGAGAGGACAGGGGGCTACTACTATGGCTACACCTTC. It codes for CARSPIERTGGYYYGYTF.

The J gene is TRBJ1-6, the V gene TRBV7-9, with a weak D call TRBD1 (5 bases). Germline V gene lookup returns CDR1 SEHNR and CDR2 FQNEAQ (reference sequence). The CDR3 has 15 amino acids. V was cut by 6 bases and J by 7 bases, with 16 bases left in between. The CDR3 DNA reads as TGTGCCAGCAGACCGCCCCAGGGAGGCAATTCACCCCTCCACTTT. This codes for CASRPPQGGNSPLHF.

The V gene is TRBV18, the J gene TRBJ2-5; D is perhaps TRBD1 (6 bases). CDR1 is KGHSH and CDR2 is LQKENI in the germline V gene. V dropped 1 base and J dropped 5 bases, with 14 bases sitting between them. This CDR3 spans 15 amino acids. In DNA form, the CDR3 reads TGTGCCAGCTCACCACATACAGGGATAGGGGAGACCCAGTACTTC. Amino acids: CASSPHTGIGETQYF.

The CDR3 reads CAIRSTGSSGNTIYF. The CDR3 DNA follows: TGTGCCATCAGGTCCACAGGTAGCTCTGGAAACACCATATATTTT. The chain is built from TRBV10-3 and TRBJ1-3; TRBD1 might be the D (5 bases). The CDR3 has 15 amino acids. V lost 6 bases and J lost 0, with 12 bases in between. CDR1 is ENHRY and CDR2 is SYGVKD in the germline V gene.